A single sample is the source of the 10 T cell receptor beta chains below, sequenced in a study of blood T cell repertoires in COVID-19. Repertoires were generated with immunoSEQ multiplex PCR, while TCRdb's copy carries only in-frame clones and drops some. This table has under 100,000 clones, about 89% appearing once. Sequenced input: peripheral blood. The receptors here all came from a woman aged 65 to 85 with acute or convalescent COVID-19.

The chain carries TRBV27 and TRBJ1-2; D uncertain. V shed 3 bases and J shed 4 bases, with 15 bases lying between them. Germline CDR1 MNHEY, CDR2 SMNVEV (reference sequence). CDR3 length: 15 amino acids. DNA of the CDR3: TGTGCCAGCAGTTTGATGGGAGTGAAACGCTATGGCTACACCTTC. Translation: CASSLMGVKRYGYTF.

V is TRBV29-1 and J is TRBJ1-5; D might be TRBD1 (5 bases). V dropped 6 bases and J dropped 1 base, with 7 bases sitting between them. The CDR3 covers 12 residues. From germline, CDR1 is SQVTM and CDR2 ANQGSEA. CDR3 loop: CSVGGSNQPQHF. The CDR3 DNA sequence: TGCAGCGTGGGGGGAAGCAATCAGCCCCAGCATTTT.

The DNA for the CDR3 is TGTGCCAGCAGCCGCGGTAGCTCCTACAATGAGCAGTTCTTC. Translating gives CASSRGSSYNEQFF. The rearrangement links TRBV7-8 to TRBJ2-1; D uncertain. The CDR3 has 14 amino acids. Looked up from germline, CDR1 is SGHVS and CDR2 is FQNEAQ. Trimming removed 5 bases from V and 0 bases from J, with 8 bases in between. The full variable domain, rest sourced from reference TRBV7-8 and TRBJ2-1, is GAGVSQSPRYKVAKRGQDVALRCDPISGHVSLFWYQQALGQGPEFLTYFQNEAQLDKSGLPSDRFFAERPEGSVSTLKIQRTQQEDSAVYLCASSRGSSYNEQFFGPGTRLTVL.

The chain combines TRBV27 with TRBJ2-7, with TRBD2 identical over 10 bases. Per germline, CDR1 MNHEY and CDR2 SMNVEV (reference sequence). After removal of 2 bases from V and 7 bases from J, the junction contained 5 bases not matched to a gene. CDR3 size: 14 residues. The CDR3 reads CASSLLAGAGEQYV. CDR3 sequence (DNA): TGTGCCAGCAGTTTACTAGCGGGGGCGGGAGAGCAGTACGTC.

Only one count was recorded for this clone. The rearrangement links TRBV19 to TRBJ1-5; 8 nucleotides match TRBD1. In germline, CDR1 is LNHDA, CDR2 SQIVND (reference sequence). CDR3 length equals 16 residues. V shed 3 bases and J 6 bases; nucleotides not matched to a gene: 10. The DNA for the CDR3 is TGTGCCAGTAGTATTGGCAGGGGGCTGGTAGGTCAGCCCCAGCATTTT. Translated, it gives CASSIGRGLVGQPQHF.

The J gene is TRBJ2-7, the V gene TRBV6-5; TRBD2 is a possible D gene (5 bases). The CDR3 is made up of 14 amino acids. V was cut by 6 bases and J by 3 bases, with 15 bases left in between. CDR1 and CDR2 (germline): MNHEY, SVGAGI. CDR3: CASRRELEGYEQYF. CDR3 in DNA: TGTGCCAGCAGACGGGAACTAGAAGGCTACGAGCAGTACTTC.

The genes are TRBV18 and TRBJ2-2, with 8 bases lining up with TRBD1. V was pared by 4 bases and J by 7 bases, with 5 bases of the junction left unmatched. The germline gives CDR1 KGHSH, CDR2 LQKENI. CDR3 size: 14 residues. This CDR3 reads CASSQGTGGGELFF. The CDR3 nucleotides read TGTGCCAGCTCACAAGGGACAGGAGGCGGGGAGCTGTTTTTT. Full variable domain (outside the CDR3, taken from reference TRBV18 and TRBJ2-2): NAGVMQNPRHLVRRRGQEARLRCSPMKGHSHVYWYRQLPEEGLKFMVYLQKENIIDESGMPKERFSAEFPKEGPSILRIQQVVRGDSAAYFCASSQGTGGGELFFGEGSRLTVL.

This clone was seen only once. The chain uses TRBV11-3 and TRBJ2-1; D unresolved. Per germline, CDR1 SGHNT and CDR2 YENEEA. Between the trimmed V and J ends, which lost 3 bases and 8 bases, there was a span of 5 bases. The CDR3 extends over 11 amino acids. The CDR3 is CASSLPDEQFF. DNA of the CDR3: TGTGCCAGCAGCTTGCCGGATGAGCAGTTCTTC. Full variable domain (rest looked up from reference TRBV11-3 and TRBJ2-1): EAGVVQSPRYKIIEKKQPVAFWCNPISGHNTLYWYLQNLGQGPELLIRYENEEAVDDSQLPKDRFSAERLKGVDSTLKIQPAELGDSAVYLCASSLPDEQFFGPGTRLTVL.

The chain has TRBV5-1 and TRBJ1-1, with 9 bases matching TRBD1. Germline values: CDR1 SGHRS, CDR2 YFSETQ. V gave up 0 bases and J gave up 3 bases; unmatched junction bases: 3. The CDR3 consists of 15 residues. CDR3 sequence (DNA): TGCGCCAGCAGCTTGGTGACAGGGGGGGACACTGAAGCTTTCTTT. Amino acids: CASSLVTGGDTEAFF.

The chain carries TRBV7-9 and TRBJ2-1, with 7 bases aligning to TRBD2. This CDR3 has 15 residues. Germline loops: CDR1 SEHNR, CDR2 FQNEAQ (reference sequence). V lost 2 bases to trimming and J lost 5 bases; unmatched junction nucleotides: 6. CDR3 DNA sequence: TGTGCCAGCAGCTTAAAAAGGCTAGCGGACAATGAGCAGTTCTTC. It yields the protein CASSLKRLADNEQFF.